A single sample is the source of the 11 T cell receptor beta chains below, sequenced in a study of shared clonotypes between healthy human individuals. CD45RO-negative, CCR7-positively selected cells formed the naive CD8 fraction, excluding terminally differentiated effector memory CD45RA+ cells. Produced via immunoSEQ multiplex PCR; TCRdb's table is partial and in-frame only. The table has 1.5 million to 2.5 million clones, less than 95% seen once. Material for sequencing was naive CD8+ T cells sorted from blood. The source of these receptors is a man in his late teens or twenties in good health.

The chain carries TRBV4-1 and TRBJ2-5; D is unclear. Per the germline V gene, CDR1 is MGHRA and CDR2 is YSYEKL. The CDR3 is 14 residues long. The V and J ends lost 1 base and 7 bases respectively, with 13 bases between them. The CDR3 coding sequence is TGCGCCAGCAGCCAAGGGCTAGAGGTCGGGACCCAGTACTTC. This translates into CASSQGLEVGTQYF.

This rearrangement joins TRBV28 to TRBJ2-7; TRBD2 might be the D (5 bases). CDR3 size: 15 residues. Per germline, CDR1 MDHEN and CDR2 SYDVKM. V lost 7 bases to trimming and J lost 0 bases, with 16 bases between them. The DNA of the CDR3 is TGTGCCAGCACCGCAGGACTGGGGAGCTCCTACGAGCAGTACTTC. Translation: CASTAGLGSSYEQYF.

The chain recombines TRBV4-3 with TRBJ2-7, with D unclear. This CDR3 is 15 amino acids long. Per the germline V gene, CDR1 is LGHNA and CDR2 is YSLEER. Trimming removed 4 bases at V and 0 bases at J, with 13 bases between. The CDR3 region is CASSPQRAVSYEQYF. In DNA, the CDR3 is TGCGCCAGCAGCCCCCAAAGGGCAGTCTCCTACGAGCAGTACTTC.

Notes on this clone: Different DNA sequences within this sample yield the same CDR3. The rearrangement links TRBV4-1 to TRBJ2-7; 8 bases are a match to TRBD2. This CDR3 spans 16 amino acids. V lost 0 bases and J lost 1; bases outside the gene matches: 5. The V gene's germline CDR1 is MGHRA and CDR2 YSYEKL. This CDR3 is CASSQESSGSSYEQYF. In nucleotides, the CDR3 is TGCGCCAGCAGCCAAGAATCCAGCGGGAGTTCCTACGAGCAGTACTTC.

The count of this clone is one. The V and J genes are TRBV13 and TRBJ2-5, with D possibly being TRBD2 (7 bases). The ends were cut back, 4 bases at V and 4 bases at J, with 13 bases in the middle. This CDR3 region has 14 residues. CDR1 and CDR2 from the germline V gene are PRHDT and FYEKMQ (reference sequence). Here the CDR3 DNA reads TGTGCCAGCAGCTCGACGGGGGGCGTAGAGACCCAGTACTTC. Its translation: CASSSTGGVETQYF.

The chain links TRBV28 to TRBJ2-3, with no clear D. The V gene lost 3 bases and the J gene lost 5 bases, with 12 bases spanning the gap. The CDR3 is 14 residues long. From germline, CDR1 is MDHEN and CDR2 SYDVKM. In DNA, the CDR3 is TGTGCCAGCAGTTTGTCCAGCTTCGGAGATACGCAGTATTTT. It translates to CASSLSSFGDTQYF.

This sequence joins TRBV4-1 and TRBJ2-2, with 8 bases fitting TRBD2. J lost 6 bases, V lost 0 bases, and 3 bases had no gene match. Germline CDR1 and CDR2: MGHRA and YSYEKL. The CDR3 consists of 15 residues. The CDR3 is CASSQDGRGSGELFF. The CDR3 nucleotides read TGCGCCAGCAGCCAAGACGGGAGGGGCTCCGGGGAGCTGTTTTTT.

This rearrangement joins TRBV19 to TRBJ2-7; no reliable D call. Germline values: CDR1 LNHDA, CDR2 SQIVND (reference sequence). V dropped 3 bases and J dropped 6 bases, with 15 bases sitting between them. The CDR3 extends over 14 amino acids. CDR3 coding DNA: TGTGCCAGTAGTATCTTAGGCCCTTTCAGCGAGCAGTACTTC. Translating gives CASSILGPFSEQYF.

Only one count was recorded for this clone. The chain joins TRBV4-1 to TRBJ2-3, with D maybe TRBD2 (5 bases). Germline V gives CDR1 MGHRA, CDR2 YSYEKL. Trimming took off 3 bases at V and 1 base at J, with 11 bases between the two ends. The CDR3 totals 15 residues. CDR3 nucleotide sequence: TGCGCCAGCAGCCATCAGCACGGGGGCACAGATACGCAGTATTTT. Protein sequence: CASSHQHGGTDTQYF.

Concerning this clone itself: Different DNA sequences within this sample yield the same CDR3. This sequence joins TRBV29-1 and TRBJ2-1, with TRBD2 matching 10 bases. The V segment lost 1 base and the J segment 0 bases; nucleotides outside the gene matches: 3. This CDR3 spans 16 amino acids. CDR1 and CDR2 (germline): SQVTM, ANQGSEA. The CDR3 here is CSVEGLAGVSYNEQFF. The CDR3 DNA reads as TGCAGCGTTGAAGGGCTAGCGGGGGTCTCCTACAATGAGCAGTTCTTC.

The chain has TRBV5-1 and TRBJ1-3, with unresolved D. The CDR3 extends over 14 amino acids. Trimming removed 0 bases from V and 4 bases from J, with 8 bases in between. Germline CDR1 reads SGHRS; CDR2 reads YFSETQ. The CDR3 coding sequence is TGCGCCAGCAGCTTGGATGGGTACGGAAACACCATATATTTT. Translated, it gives CASSLDGYGNTIYF.